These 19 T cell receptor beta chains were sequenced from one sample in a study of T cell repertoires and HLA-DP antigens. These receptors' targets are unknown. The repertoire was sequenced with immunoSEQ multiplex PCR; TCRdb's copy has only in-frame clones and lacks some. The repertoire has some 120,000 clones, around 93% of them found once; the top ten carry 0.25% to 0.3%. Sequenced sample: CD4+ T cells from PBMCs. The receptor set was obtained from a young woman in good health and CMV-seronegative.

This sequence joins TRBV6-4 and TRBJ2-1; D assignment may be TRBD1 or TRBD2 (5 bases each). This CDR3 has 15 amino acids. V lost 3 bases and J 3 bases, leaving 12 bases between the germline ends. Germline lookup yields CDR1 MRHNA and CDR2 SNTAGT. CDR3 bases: TGTGCCAGCAGTGAGAGGGCAGGGCACTACAATGAGCAGTTCTTC. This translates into CASSERAGHYNEQFF.

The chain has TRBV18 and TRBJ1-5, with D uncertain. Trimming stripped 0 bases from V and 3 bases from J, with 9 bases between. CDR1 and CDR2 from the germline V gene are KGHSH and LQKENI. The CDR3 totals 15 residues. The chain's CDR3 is CASSPPGRNNQPQHF. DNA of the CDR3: TGTGCCAGCTCACCACCAGGGCGGAACAATCAGCCCCAGCATTTT.

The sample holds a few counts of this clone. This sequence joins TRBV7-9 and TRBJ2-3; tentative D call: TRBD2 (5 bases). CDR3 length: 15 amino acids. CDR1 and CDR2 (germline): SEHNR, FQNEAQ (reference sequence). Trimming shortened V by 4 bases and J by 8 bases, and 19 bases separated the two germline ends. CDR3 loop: CASSSIGVLVGTQYF. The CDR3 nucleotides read TGTGCCAGCAGCTCCATCGGGGTTTTAGTTGGTACGCAGTATTTT. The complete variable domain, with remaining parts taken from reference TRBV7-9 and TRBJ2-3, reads DTGVSQNPRHKITKRGQNVTFRCDPISEHNRLYWYRQTLGQGPEFLTYFQNEAQLEKSRLLSDRFSAERPKGSFSTLEIQRTEQGDSAMYLCASSSIGVLVGTQYFGPGTRLTVL.

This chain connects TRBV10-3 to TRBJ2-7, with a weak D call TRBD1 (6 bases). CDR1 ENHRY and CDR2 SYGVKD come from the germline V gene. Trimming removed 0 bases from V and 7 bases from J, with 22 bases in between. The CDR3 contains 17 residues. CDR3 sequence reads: CAISESRIGNREGEQYF. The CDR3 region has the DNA TGTGCCATCAGTGAGTCGAGGATCGGGAACAGGGAAGGAGAGCAGTACTTC.

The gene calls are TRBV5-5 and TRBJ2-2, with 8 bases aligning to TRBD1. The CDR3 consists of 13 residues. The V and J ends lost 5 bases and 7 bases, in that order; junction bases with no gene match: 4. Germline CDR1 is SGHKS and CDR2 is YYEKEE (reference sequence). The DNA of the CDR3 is TGTGCCAGCAGTCCAGGGGGCATCGGGGAGCTGTTTTTT. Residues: CASSPGGIGELFF.

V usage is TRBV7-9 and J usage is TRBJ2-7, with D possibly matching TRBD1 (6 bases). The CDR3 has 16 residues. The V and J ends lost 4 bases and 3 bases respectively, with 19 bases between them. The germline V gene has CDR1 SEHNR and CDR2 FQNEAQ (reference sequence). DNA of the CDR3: TGTGCCAGCAGCTCTTTCACAGGGCTTCGGCTCTACGAGCAGTACTTC. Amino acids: CASSSFTGLRLYEQYF. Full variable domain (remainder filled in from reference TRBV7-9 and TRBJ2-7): DTGVSQNPRHKITKRGQNVTFRCDPISEHNRLYWYRQTLGQGPEFLTYFQNEAQLEKSRLLSDRFSAERPKGSFSTLEIQRTEQGDSAMYLCASSSFTGLRLYEQYFGPGTRLTVT.

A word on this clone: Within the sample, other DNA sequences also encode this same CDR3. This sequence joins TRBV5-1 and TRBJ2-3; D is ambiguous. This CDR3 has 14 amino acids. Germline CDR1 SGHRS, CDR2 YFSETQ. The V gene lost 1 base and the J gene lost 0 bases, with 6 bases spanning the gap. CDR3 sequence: CASSLSASTDTQYF. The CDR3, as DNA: TGCGCCAGCAGCTTGTCTGCTAGCACAGATACGCAGTATTTT.

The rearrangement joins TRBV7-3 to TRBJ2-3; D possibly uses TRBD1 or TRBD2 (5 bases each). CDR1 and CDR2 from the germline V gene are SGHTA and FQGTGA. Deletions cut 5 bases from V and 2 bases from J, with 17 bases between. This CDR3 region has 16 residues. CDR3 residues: CASSQTQFGTTDTQYF. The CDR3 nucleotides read TGTGCCAGCAGCCAGACACAGTTCGGGACCACAGATACGCAGTATTTT.

The CDR3 DNA sequence: TGTGCCAGCAGCCCAGGGGGCCATTACGAGCAGTACTTC. As protein: CASSPGGHYEQYF. This chain links TRBV28 with TRBJ2-7; 8 nucleotides match TRBD1. Germline V gene data show CDR1 as MDHEN and CDR2 as SYDVKM. This CDR3 has 13 amino acids. V lost 6 bases, J lost 4 bases, and 5 bases stayed unmatched.

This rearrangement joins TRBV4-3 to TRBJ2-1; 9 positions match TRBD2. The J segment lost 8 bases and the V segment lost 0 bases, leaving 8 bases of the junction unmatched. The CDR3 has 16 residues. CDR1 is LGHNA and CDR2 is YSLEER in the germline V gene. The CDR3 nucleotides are TGCGCCAGCAGCCAAGATGGCGGGGGGGCGGTCTATGAGCAGTTCTTC. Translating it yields CASSQDGGGAVYEQFF.

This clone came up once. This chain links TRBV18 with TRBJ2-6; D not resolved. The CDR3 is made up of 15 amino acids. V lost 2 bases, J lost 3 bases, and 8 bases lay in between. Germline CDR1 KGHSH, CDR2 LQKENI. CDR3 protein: CASSPSGGGANVLTF. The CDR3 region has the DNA TGTGCCAGCTCACCATCGGGTGGTGGGGCCAACGTCCTGACTTTC.

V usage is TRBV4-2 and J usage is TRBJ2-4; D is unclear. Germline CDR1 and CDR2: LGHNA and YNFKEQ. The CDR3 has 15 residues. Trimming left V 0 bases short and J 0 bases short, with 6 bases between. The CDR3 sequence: CASSQEMVAKNIQYF. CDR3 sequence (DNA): TGTGCCAGCAGCCAAGAAATGGTAGCCAAAAACATTCAGTACTTC.

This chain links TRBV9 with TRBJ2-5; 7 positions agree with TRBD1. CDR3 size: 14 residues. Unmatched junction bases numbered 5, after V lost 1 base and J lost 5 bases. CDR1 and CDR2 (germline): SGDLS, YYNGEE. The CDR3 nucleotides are TGTGCCAGCAGCGTAAGACAGGGTTGGGAGACCCAGTACTTC. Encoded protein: CASSVRQGWETQYF.

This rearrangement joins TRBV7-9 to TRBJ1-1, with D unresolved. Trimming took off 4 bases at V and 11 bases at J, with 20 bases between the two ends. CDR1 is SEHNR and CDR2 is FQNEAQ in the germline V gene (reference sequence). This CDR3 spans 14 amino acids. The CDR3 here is CASSSDPGGRSAFF. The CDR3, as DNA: TGTGCCAGCAGCTCTGACCCAGGAGGGAGGTCGGCTTTCTTT.

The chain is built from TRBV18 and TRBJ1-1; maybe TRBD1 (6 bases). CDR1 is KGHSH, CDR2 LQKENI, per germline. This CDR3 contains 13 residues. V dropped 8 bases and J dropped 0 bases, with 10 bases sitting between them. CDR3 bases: TGTGCCAGCGCGGGACAAATGAACACTGAAGCTTTCTTT. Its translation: CASAGQMNTEAFF.

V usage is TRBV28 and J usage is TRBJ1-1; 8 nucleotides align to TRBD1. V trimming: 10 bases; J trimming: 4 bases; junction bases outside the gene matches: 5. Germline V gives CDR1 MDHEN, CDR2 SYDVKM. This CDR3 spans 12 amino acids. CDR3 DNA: TGTGCCACTGACAGGGGAACCACTGAAGCTTTCTTT. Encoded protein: CATDRGTTEAFF.

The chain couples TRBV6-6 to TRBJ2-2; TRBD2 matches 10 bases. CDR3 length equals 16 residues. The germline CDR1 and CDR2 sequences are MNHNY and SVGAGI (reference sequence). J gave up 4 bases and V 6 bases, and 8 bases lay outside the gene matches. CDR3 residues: CASRNTSGVFTGELFF. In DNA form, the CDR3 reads TGTGCCAGCAGGAATACTAGCGGGGTGTTCACCGGGGAGCTGTTTTTT.

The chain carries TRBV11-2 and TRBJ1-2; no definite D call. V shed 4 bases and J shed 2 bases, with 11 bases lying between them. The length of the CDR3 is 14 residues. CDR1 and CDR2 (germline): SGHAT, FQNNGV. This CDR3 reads CASSSMGSNYGYTF. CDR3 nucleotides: TGTGCCAGCAGCTCCATGGGGTCCAACTATGGCTACACCTTC.

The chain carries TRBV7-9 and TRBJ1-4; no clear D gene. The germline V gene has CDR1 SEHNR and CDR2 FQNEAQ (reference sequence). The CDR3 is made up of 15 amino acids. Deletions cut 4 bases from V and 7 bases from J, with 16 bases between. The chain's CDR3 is CASSYYRSELEKLFF. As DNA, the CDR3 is TGTGCCAGCAGCTACTACAGAAGTGAGCTTGAAAAACTGTTTTTT.